This is a list of T cell receptor beta chains from one sample in a study of shared clonotypes between healthy human individuals. Produced via immunoSEQ multiplex PCR; TCRdb's table is partial and in-frame only. The repertoire includes about 2 million clones, around 96% of them detected once, and 1% to 1.3% sits in the top ten. The sequencing input was naive CD8+ T cells sorted from blood. These receptors were taken from a man aged 18 to 35 in good health. The CDR3 runs from the conserved cysteine through the conserved F or W. A D gene is named only where the DNA matches it firmly. Clone size is given for some rows only: seen once, a few or many times, or a class if the clone is expanded.

J | V | size | D | CDR3 | DNA
TRBJ1-1 | TRBV6-5 | NA | TRBD1 | CASSYLETGAAEAFF | TGTGCCAGCAGTTACCTGGAGACAGGGGCAGCTGAAGCTTTCTTT
TRBJ2-7 | TRBV7-9 | once | TRBD2 | CASSSWTSGVNYEQYF | TGTGCCAGCAGCTCCTGGACTAGCGGGGTGAACTACGAGCAGTACTTC
TRBJ2-1 | TRBV30 | NA | NA | CAWSMTAYNEQFF | TGTGCCTGGAGTATGACAGCCTACAATGAGCAGTTCTTC
TRBJ2-7 | TRBV5-1 | NA | TRBD1 | CATRDSVDEQYF | TGCGCCACCCGGGACAGTGTTGACGAGCAGTACTTC
TRBJ2-7 | TRBV13 | NA | NA | CASSFGGVDEQYF | TGTGCCAGCAGCTTCGGCGGGGTCGACGAGCAGTACTTC
TRBJ1-4 | TRBV27 | NA | TRBD1 | CASSWTGENEKLFF | TGTGCCAGCAGTTGGACAGGGGAGAATGAAAAACTGTTTTTT
TRBJ1-1 | TRBV11-2 | NA | NA | CASSLDLSLEGEAFF | TGTGCCAGCAGCTTAGACCTGAGCTTGGAGGGGGAGGCTTTCTTT
TRBJ1-1 | TRBV4-1 | NA | NA | CASSREGYTEAFF | TGCGCCAGCAGCCGAGAGGGGTACACTGAAGCTTTCTTT
TRBJ1-2 | TRBV5-4 | NA | NA | CASSLTGTLSFGYTF | TGTGCCAGCAGCTTGACGGGGACCCTAAGCTTTGGCTACACCTTC
TRBJ2-3 | TRBV6-5 | NA | NA | CASSAGTAPSDTQYF | TGTGCCAGCAGTGCCGGGACTGCTCCCTCAGATACGCAGTATTTT
TRBJ1-3 | TRBV28 | NA | NA | CASEPTGTSGNTIYF | TGTGCCAGCGAGCCCACAGGGACCTCTGGAAACACCATATATTTT
TRBJ2-7 | TRBV6-5 | NA | TRBD2 | CASSYSGGIASYEQYF | TGTGCCAGCAGTTACTCGGGGGGGATCGCATCATACGAGCAGTACTTC
TRBJ1-5 | TRBV27 | NA | NA | CASSLSSGAGFQPQHF | TGTGCCAGCAGTTTATCGTCAGGGGCAGGGTTTCAGCCCCAGCATTTT
TRBJ2-7 | TRBV7-2 | NA | TRBD2 | CASSLEGWREETHEQYF | TGTGCCAGCAGCTTAGAGGGATGGCGGGAGGAAACCCACGAGCAGTACTTC
TRBJ2-5 | TRBV30 | NA | NA | CAWSAGQETQYF | TGTGCCTGGAGTGCGGGACAAGAGACCCAGTACTTC
TRBJ2-1 | TRBV7-2 | NA | NA | CASSGIYGEQFF | TGTGCCAGCAGCGGGATTTACGGTGAGCAGTTCTTC
TRBJ1-2 | TRBV25-1 | NA | NA | CASTAGGVRGYTF | TGTGCCAGCACCGCGGGGGGGGTACGAGGCTACACCTTC
TRBJ2-3 | TRBV6-5 | NA | TRBD2 | CASSESLAGGDTQYF | TGTGCCAGCTCAGAGTCCCTAGCGGGAGGGGATACGCAGTATTTT
TRBJ1-1 | TRBV7-9 | NA | NA | CASSTDRLNTEAFF | TGTGCCAGCAGCACGGACAGACTGAACACTGAAGCTTTCTTT
TRBJ2-7 | TRBV4-1 | NA | NA | CASSQGGDEQYF | TGCGCCAGCAGCCAAGGGGGGGACGAGCAGTACTTC
TRBJ2-2 | TRBV27 | NA | NA | CASTRRPGSNTGELFF | TGTGCCAGCACCAGACGGCCGGGCAGTAACACCGGGGAGCTGTTTTTT
TRBJ1-6 | TRBV2 | NA | NA | CASRVFSENSPLHF | TGTGCCAGCAGGGTCTTCTCTGAAAATTCACCCCTCCACTTT
TRBJ2-7 | TRBV19 | NA | NA | CASTPGGDYEQYF | TGTGCCAGTACCCCAGGGGGGGACTACGAGCAGTACTTC
TRBJ1-3 | TRBV2 | NA | NA | CASSDGRQRTVTIYF | TGTGCCAGCAGTGACGGGCGACAGCGGACGGTCACCATATATTTT
TRBJ2-1 | TRBV9 | NA | NA | CASSVAKVKGEQFF | TGTGCCAGCAGCGTAGCTAAGGTAAAGGGTGAGCAGTTCTTC
TRBJ1-5 | TRBV6-5 | few | NA | CASSYDSYSNQPQHF | TGTGCCAGCAGTTACGACAGTTATAGCAATCAGCCCCAGCATTTT
TRBJ2-1 | TRBV9 | once | TRBD2 | CASSGSGTRGEQFF | TGTGCCAGCAGCGGTAGCGGGACAAGAGGTGAGCAGTTCTTC
TRBJ1-2 | TRBV4-1 | NA | NA | CASSQGSGLPNYGYTF | TGCGCCAGCAGCCAAGGATCAGGACTGCCTAACTATGGCTACACCTTC
TRBJ1-1 | TRBV5-1 | NA | TRBD1 | CASSLDSPGGRVTEAFF | TGCGCCAGCAGCTTGGATTCGCCAGGGGGGAGGGTCACTGAAGCTTTCTTT
TRBJ1-2 | TRBV4-2 | NA | TRBD1 | CASSQTGGSGGYTF | TGTGCCAGCAGCCAAACAGGGGGAAGCGGCGGCTACACCTTC
TRBJ1-2 | TRBV18 | NA | NA | CASSPGNYGYTF | TGTGCCAGCTCCCCAGGAAACTATGGCTACACCTTC
TRBJ1-6 | TRBV7-9 | NA | NA | CAIPGPWDSPLHF | TGTGCCATCCCCGGACCCTGGGATTCACCCCTCCACTTT
TRBJ1-5 | TRBV27 | NA | TRBD1 | CASSSRTGPNQPQHF | TGTGCCAGCAGTTCGCGGACAGGCCCCAATCAGCCCCAGCATTTT
TRBJ1-2 | TRBV4-2 | NA | NA | CASSQDEGLANYGYTF | TGTGCCAGCAGCCAAGATGAGGGGTTAGCTAACTATGGCTACACCTTC
TRBJ2-7 | TRBV4-1 | NA | TRBD1 | CASSQRDRAYEQYF | TGCGCCAGCAGCCAAAGGGACAGGGCCTACGAGCAGTACTTC
TRBJ2-7 | TRBV30 | NA | TRBD2 | CAWRLAGDPYEQYF | TGTGCCTGGAGATTGGCGGGAGACCCCTACGAGCAGTACTTC
TRBJ1-2 | TRBV5-4 | NA | NA | CASSGGEAGYTF | TGTGCCAGCAGCGGGGGGGAAGCTGGCTACACCTTC
TRBJ2-7 | TRBV30 | NA | TRBD1 | CAWNPPWTGSYEQYF | TGTGCCTGGAACCCCCCCTGGACAGGGAGCTACGAGCAGTACTTC
TRBJ1-2 | TRBV2 | NA | TRBD1 | CASIRTGQNYGYTF | TGTGCCAGCATTCGGACAGGGCAAAACTATGGCTACACCTTC
TRBJ2-2 | TRBV7-2 | NA | NA | CASSLVLGAGRTGELFF | TGTGCCAGCAGCTTAGTATTGGGAGCAGGACGCACCGGGGAGCTGTTTTTT